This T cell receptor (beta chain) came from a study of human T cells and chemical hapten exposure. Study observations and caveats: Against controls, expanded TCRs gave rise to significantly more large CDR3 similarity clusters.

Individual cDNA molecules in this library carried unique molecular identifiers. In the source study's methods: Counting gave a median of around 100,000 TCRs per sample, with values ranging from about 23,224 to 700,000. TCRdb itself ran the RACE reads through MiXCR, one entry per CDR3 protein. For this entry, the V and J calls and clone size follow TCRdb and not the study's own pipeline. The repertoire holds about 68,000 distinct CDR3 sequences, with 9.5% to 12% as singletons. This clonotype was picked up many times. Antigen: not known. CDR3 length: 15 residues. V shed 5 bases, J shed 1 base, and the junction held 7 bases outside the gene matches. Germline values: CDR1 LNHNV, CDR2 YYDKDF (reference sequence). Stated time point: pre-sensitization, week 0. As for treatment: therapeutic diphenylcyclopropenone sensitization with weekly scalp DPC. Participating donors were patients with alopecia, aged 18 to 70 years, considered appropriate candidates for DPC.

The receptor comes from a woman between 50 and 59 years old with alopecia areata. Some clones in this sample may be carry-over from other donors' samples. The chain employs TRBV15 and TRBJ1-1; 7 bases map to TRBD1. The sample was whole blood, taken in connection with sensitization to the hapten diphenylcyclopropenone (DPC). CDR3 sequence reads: CATSPRQGANTEAFF. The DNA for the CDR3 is TGTGCCACCAGCCCCCGACAGGGAGCGAACACTGAAGCTTTCTTT.